The next 31 T cell receptor beta chains were all read from a single sample in a study of beta chain features in type 1 diabetes. Antigens for these TCRs are unknown. Expressed TCRB transcripts were sequenced because the isolated RNA had all been reverse transcribed beforehand. Clones were read by immunoSEQ multiplex PCR, and TCRdb kept only the in-frame ones, dropping some. The sample shows approximately 260,000 clones, roughly 20% of them seen only once. Study findings and constraints: Type 1 diabetes patients showed a moderate but significant shortening of TCRB CDR3s in all four CD4+ subsets.

Sequencing input: naive CD4+ T cells from blood. The receptor source for this set is a woman in her thirties or forties with type 1 diabetes.

The V call is TRBV2, the J call TRBJ2-1; a weak D match, TRBD1 (7 bases). Germline V lookup: CDR1 SNHLY, CDR2 FYNNEI. The ends were cut back, 7 bases at V and 5 bases at J, with 18 bases in the middle. The CDR3 has 15 amino acids. The CDR3 sequence is CASTLGGGGHNEQFF. Written as DNA, the CDR3 is TGTGCCAGCACTCTCGGAGGAGGGGGCCACAATGAGCAGTTCTTC.

The V and J genes are TRBV5-6 and TRBJ2-5, with 9 nucleotides matching TRBD1. CDR1 is SGHDT and CDR2 is YYEEEE in the germline V gene. The CDR3 spans 14 residues. V was clipped by 3 bases and J by 5 bases; unmatched bases: 5. CDR3 in amino acids: CASSSGTGRETQYF. CDR3 DNA: TGTGCCAGCAGCTCCGGGACAGGGAGGGAGACCCAGTACTTC.

The chain employs TRBV28 and TRBJ2-1; TRBD2 matches at 9 bases. This CDR3 is 14 amino acids long. V trimming: 3 bases; J trimming: 9 bases; junction bases outside the gene matches: 6. Germline CDR1 reads MDHEN; CDR2 reads SYDVKM. The CDR3 nucleotides are TGTGCCAGCAGTTTGCCGACTAGCGGACCTGAGCAGTTCTTC. Translation: CASSLPTSGPEQFF.

This clone was detected a few times. The chain couples TRBV4-1 to TRBJ2-1; TRBD2 aligns across 10 bases. This CDR3 has 14 amino acids. The germline V gene encodes CDR1 MGHRA and CDR2 YSYEKL. V was clipped by 5 bases and J by 10 bases; unmatched bases: 8. For the CDR3, the DNA is TGCGCCAGCAGCGGTCTAGCGGGGGCCGGGGAGCAGTTCTTC. Its translation: CASSGLAGAGEQFF.

This clone was found a few times. The chain couples TRBV7-3 to TRBJ2-1; 9 bases fit TRBD1. The germline gives CDR1 SGHTA, CDR2 FQGTGA. With V trimmed by 3 bases and J by 7 bases, 4 bases remained unmatched. The CDR3 has 14 amino acids. CDR3 bases: TGTGCCAGCAGCTTCGGACAGGGGCGTAATGAGCAGTTCTTC. Its translation is CASSFGQGRNEQFF. Using reference TRBV7-3 and TRBJ2-1 for the parts outside the CDR3, the full variable domain is GAGVSQTPSNKVTEKGKYVELRCDPISGHTALYWYRQSLGQGPEFLIYFQGTGAADDSGLPNDRFFAVRPEGSVSTLKIQRTERGDSAVYLCASSFGQGRNEQFFGPGTRLTVL.

This chain uses TRBV7-2 with TRBJ1-4; D unresolved. The germline gives CDR1 SGHTA, CDR2 FQGNSA. The length of the CDR3 is 15 residues. The V and J ends lost 3 bases and 0 bases respectively, with 8 bases between them. This CDR3 reads CASSFDPATNEKLFF. For the CDR3, the DNA is TGTGCCAGCAGCTTTGATCCAGCAACTAATGAAAAACTGTTTTTT. The variable domain in full, with the rest retrieved from reference TRBV7-2 and TRBJ1-4, is GAGVSQSPSNKVTEKGKDVELRCDPISGHTALYWYRQSLGQGLEFLIYFQGNSAPDKSGLPSDRFSAERTGGSVSTLTIQRTQQEDSAVYLCASSFDPATNEKLFFGSGTQLSVL.

This chain connects TRBV18 to TRBJ1-1; possible D gene TRBD1, 6 bases. The CDR3 has 13 amino acids. Germline CDR1 and CDR2: KGHSH and LQKENI. V lost 5 bases, J lost 1 base, and 8 bases lay in between. CDR3 sequence: CASSTTGNTEAFF. DNA of the CDR3: TGTGCCAGCTCAACGACAGGGAACACTGAAGCTTTCTTT.

This chain joins TRBV5-1 and TRBJ1-2; D remains ambiguous. V shed 1 base and J shed 6 bases, with 34 bases lying between them. Per germline, CDR1 SGHRS and CDR2 YFSETQ. This CDR3 region has 21 residues. CDR3: CASSLLWQEDATSLGNDGYTF. The CDR3, as DNA: TGCGCCAGCAGCTTGCTGTGGCAGGAGGACGCTACCAGCTTGGGCAATGATGGCTACACCTTC.

The V gene is TRBV29-1, the J gene TRBJ1-1; D gene uncertain. The germline CDR1 and CDR2 sequences are SQVTM and ANQGSEA. V dropped 6 bases and J dropped 5 bases, with 10 bases sitting between them. The CDR3 is 11 amino acids. CDR3 loop: CSVRAATEAFF. The CDR3 DNA reads TGCAGCGTACGCGCGGCTACTGAAGCTTTCTTT.

The chain employs TRBV7-2 and TRBJ1-5; D not resolved. This CDR3 spans 13 amino acids. V lost 5 bases and J lost 8, with 13 bases in between. The germline gives CDR1 SGHTA, CDR2 FQGNSA. In DNA form, the CDR3 reads TGTGCCAGCAGCCGAGGCAGCGGGAAGCCCCAGCATTTT. Translation gives CASSRGSGKPQHF.

V gene TRBV6-6 combines with J gene TRBJ2-3, with 11 bases that match TRBD1. Germline V gene data show CDR1 as MNHNY and CDR2 as SVGAGI (reference sequence). J gave up 6 bases and V 1 base, and 6 bases lay outside the gene matches. The CDR3 extends over 16 amino acids. The DNA for the CDR3 is TGTGCCAGCAGTTACTTCGTCGGACAGGGGGCCGATACGCAGTATTTT. Translation gives CASSYFVGQGADTQYF.

This clone turned up a few times. V and J are TRBV9 and TRBJ2-7; 7 nucleotides align to TRBD2. The CDR3 extends over 14 amino acids. The germline gives CDR1 SGDLS, CDR2 YYNGEE. V lost 4 bases and J lost 6; bases outside the gene matches: 10. In DNA form, the CDR3 reads TGTGCCAGCAGCAAAGCGGGACCGAAGGCCGAGCAGTACTTC. It is translated as CASSKAGPKAEQYF.

This clone showed up just a few times. The chain employs TRBV15 and TRBJ1-2, with a tentative D call TRBD1 (6 bases). The CDR3 loop spans 16 amino acids. Germline V gives CDR1 LNHNV, CDR2 YYDKDF (reference sequence). V lost 0 bases and J lost 0, with 11 bases in between. This CDR3 is CATSRDRTGTNYGYTF. The CDR3 nucleotides are TGTGCCACCAGCAGAGATCGAACAGGGACTAACTATGGCTACACCTTC.

The V and J genes are TRBV15 and TRBJ2-3; a possible D gene is TRBD2 (7 bases). CDR1 is LNHNV, CDR2 YYDKDF, per germline (reference sequence). Trimming left V 4 bases short and J 4 bases short, with 15 bases between. The CDR3 extends over 15 amino acids. The DNA of the CDR3 is TGTGCCACCAGCAAACTCCAGGGGAGGGCAGATACGCAGTATTTT. This gives the protein CATSKLQGRADTQYF.

The rearrangement links TRBV18 to TRBJ2-5, with 7 nucleotides matching TRBD2. CDR1 is KGHSH, CDR2 LQKENI, per germline. J was trimmed by 5 bases and V by 3 bases; bases with no gene match: 9. The CDR3 runs to 15 residues. CDR3 in DNA: TGTGCCAGCTCACCGACGAGCGGGGACGGGGAGACCCAGTACTTC. It is translated as CASSPTSGDGETQYF. The full variable domain, with the rest looked up from reference TRBV18 and TRBJ2-5, is NAGVMQNPRHLVRRRGQEARLRCSPMKGHSHVYWYRQLPEEGLKFMVYLQKENIIDESGMPKERFSAEFPKEGPSILRIQQVVRGDSAAYFCASSPTSGDGETQYFGPGTRLLVL.

This clone came up a few times. This chain connects TRBV2 to TRBJ1-1; unclear D gene. Germline CDR1 reads SNHLY; CDR2 reads FYNNEI. Trimming left V 4 bases short and J 1 base short, with 13 bases between. There are 15 residues in the CDR3. CDR3 sequence: CASSVDEGPNTEAFF. In DNA, the CDR3 is TGTGCCAGCAGTGTTGATGAGGGTCCGAACACTGAAGCTTTCTTT.

This rearrangement joins TRBV19 to TRBJ2-5; TRBD2 aligns across 8 bases. The junction had 8 bases not matched to a gene; V was cut back by 7 bases and J by 4 bases. The CDR3 length is 14 residues. Per the germline V gene, CDR1 is LNHDA and CDR2 is SQIVND (reference sequence). CDR3 DNA sequence: TGTGCCAGTAAAAGCGGGAGTGCGCGAGAGACCCAGTACTTC. It is translated as CASKSGSARETQYF.

The chain couples TRBV30 to TRBJ1-1; no reliable D call. This CDR3 is 13 amino acids long. V was clipped by 2 bases and J by 5 bases, with 12 bases between them. CDR1 is GTSNPN, CDR2 SVGIG, per germline (reference sequence). The CDR3 DNA reads TGTGCCTGGAGTCCTGGGCCGGGAACTGAAGCTTTCTTT. Translated, it gives CAWSPGPGTEAFF.

The CDR3 region is CAISQAIGEKLFF. In DNA form, the CDR3 reads TGTGCCATCAGCCAGGCCATCGGCGAAAAACTGTTTTTT. The chain uses TRBV10-3 and TRBJ1-4; D remains ambiguous. CDR3 size: 13 residues. V was clipped by 6 bases and J by 8 bases, with 13 bases between them. Germline assignment: CDR1 ENHRY and CDR2 SYGVKD.

V gene TRBV28 combines with J gene TRBJ2-4; 10 nucleotides match TRBD1. The ends lost 2 bases at V and 5 bases at J; junction bases unmatched: 6. Germline V gene sequence: CDR1 MDHEN, CDR2 SYDVKM. The CDR3 contains 16 residues. The CDR3 loop reads CASSLGDRGGENIQYF. DNA of the CDR3: TGTGCCAGCAGTTTAGGGGACAGGGGCGGAGAAAACATTCAGTACTTC. Together with reference TRBV28 and TRBJ2-4, the CDR3 gives the full variable domain: DVKVTQSSRYLVKRTGEKVFLECVQDMDHENMFWYRQDPGLGLRLIYFSYDVKMKEKGDIPEGYSVSREKKERFSLILESASTNQTSMYLCASSLGDRGGENIQYFGAGTRLSVL.

This chain connects TRBV7-9 to TRBJ2-5, with D possibly being TRBD2 (5 bases). This CDR3 has 17 residues. CDR1 is SEHNR, CDR2 FQNEAQ, per germline (reference sequence). V was pared by 5 bases and J by 4 bases, with 23 bases between. CDR3 amino acids: CASSPLWTQHLSETQYF. DNA for the CDR3: TGTGCCAGCAGCCCCCTTTGGACTCAGCATCTCTCAGAGACCCAGTACTTC.

This clone has more than one count but fewer than ten. This chain links TRBV15 with TRBJ2-2; possibly TRBD1 for D (6 bases). From germline, CDR1 is LNHNV and CDR2 YYDKDF (reference sequence). V was clipped by 1 base and J by 6 bases, with 12 bases between them. The CDR3 contains 15 residues. CDR3 bases: TGTGCCACCAGCAGAGTACAGGGATACGCCGGGGAGCTGTTTTTT. This gives the protein CATSRVQGYAGELFF.

This clone was observed a few times. The gene calls are TRBV4-3 and TRBJ2-2; D is ambiguous. Germline CDR1 and CDR2: LGHNA and YSLEER. V was clipped by 0 bases and J by 1 base, with 6 bases between them. The CDR3 has 15 residues. CDR3 loop: CASSQEARNTGELFF. The CDR3 nucleotides read TGCGCCAGCAGCCAAGAGGCTAGGAACACCGGGGAGCTGTTTTTT.

This clone was seen more than once but under ten times. Here the CDR3 DNA reads TGTGCCAGCAGCCACGCGACAGGGGGGCGCGAGCAGTACTTC. Translating gives CASSHATGGREQYF. The chain joins TRBV5-4 to TRBJ2-7, with 9 bases aligning to TRBD1. The V gene end was trimmed by 4 bases and the J gene end by 6 bases; junction bases not matched to a gene: 8. The CDR3 contains 14 residues. CDR1 and CDR2 (germline): SGHNT, YYREEE (reference sequence). Using reference TRBV5-4 and TRBJ2-7 for the parts outside the CDR3, the full variable domain is ETGVTQSPTHLIKTRGQQVTLRCSSQSGHNTVSWYQQALGQGPQFIFQYYREEENGRGNFPPRFSGLQFPNYSSELNVNALELDDSALYLCASSHATGGREQYFGPGTRLTVT.

Note on this clone: Other DNA sequences of this sample code for an identical CDR3. V and J are TRBV19 and TRBJ1-1; no clear D gene. Trimming left V 6 bases short and J 1 base short, with 6 bases between. Germline CDR1 LNHDA, CDR2 SQIVND (reference sequence). The CDR3 has 12 residues. CDR3 amino acids: CASSSGNTEAFF. The CDR3, as DNA: TGTGCCAGTAGCAGTGGGAACACTGAAGCTTTCTTT.

The chain has TRBV5-1 and TRBJ2-3; no definite D call. The CDR3 spans 13 residues. V was shortened by 0 bases and J by 6 bases, with 8 bases between the two germline ends. CDR1 and CDR2 (germline): SGHRS, YFSETQ. The CDR3 protein is CASSLALADTQYF. The CDR3 DNA sequence: TGCGCCAGCAGCTTGGCCTTGGCCGATACGCAGTATTTT.

This clone appeared a few times. Relative to the germline gene, one junction end is altered; a read error may explain this. The chain links TRBV14 to TRBJ2-4; TRBD1 matches 8 bases. CDR1 is SGHDN and CDR2 is FVKESK in the germline V gene. The CDR3 contains 13 residues. CDR3 sequence reads: CASSQGDRDRIFF. The CDR3 nucleotides read TGTGCCAGCAGCCAGGGAGACCGGGACAGGATTTTCTTC.

The chain recombines TRBV7-2 with TRBJ2-7; D possibly corresponds to TRBD2 (6 bases). V shed 6 bases and J shed 7 bases, with 16 bases lying between them. Germline assignment: CDR1 SGHTA and CDR2 FQGNSA. The CDR3 is made up of 13 amino acids. For the CDR3, the DNA is TGTGCCAGCAGTGGGGACCGAGGGAGGGAGCAGTACTTC. It encodes CASSGDRGREQYF.

This chain connects TRBV18 to TRBJ1-1, with D maybe TRBD1 (6 bases). The germline V gene has CDR1 KGHSH and CDR2 LQKENI. V lost 5 bases and J 4 bases, leaving 14 bases between the germline ends. CDR3 length equals 14 residues. CDR3 sequence: CASSVIQGGTEAFF. The CDR3 DNA follows: TGTGCCAGCTCAGTAATACAGGGCGGCACTGAAGCTTTCTTT.

This sequence joins TRBV2 and TRBJ2-7; D possibly corresponds to TRBD1 (6 bases). Trimming removed 8 bases from V and 0 bases from J, with 11 bases in between. The CDR3 is 13 amino acids. Per germline, CDR1 SNHLY and CDR2 FYNNEI. The CDR3 coding sequence is TGTGCCAGCCGACAGGAACTCTCCTACGAGCAGTACTTC. Amino acid sequence: CASRQELSYEQYF.

This clone was observed a few times. V gene TRBV10-3 combines with J gene TRBJ2-3; D unclear. Per the germline V gene, CDR1 is ENHRY and CDR2 is SYGVKD. Trimming took 5 bases from V and 4 from J, leaving 7 bases between them. This CDR3 region has 12 residues. The CDR3 region is CAISQMADTQYF. The CDR3 nucleotides are TGTGCCATCAGTCAGATGGCAGATACGCAGTATTTT.